This T cell receptor beta chain was obtained from a study of vaccination and CD4 T cells after COVID-19 (dated by TCRdb to between 2021 and 2024). Study-level background: Convalescent patients had a positive SARS-CoV-2 result on nasal swab PCR, and of these patients, several had mild disease and one had severe disease. Control cultures used a CEFX viral epitope pool as positive control, an HIV-1 Nef peptide pool as negative control, or no peptide. In around 9 COVID-19 convalescent patients and a handful of infection-naive healthy vaccine recipients, researchers compared the spike-specific CD4+ TCR repertoire from before mRNA vaccination with the repertoire from after. The cultures were stimulated with overlapping spike peptide pools from SARS-CoV-2 and from the common cold coronaviruses HCoV-NL63, HCoV-OC43 and HCoV-229E. Post-COVID blood samples were collected from convalescent patients a median of approximately 93 days after diagnosis, with a range of about 30 to 161 days. Post-vaccine blood samples were obtained a median of approximately 74 days after the second vaccine dose, with a range of roughly 14 to 241 days. Six males and four females were included in the convalescent cohort, with two Hispanic individuals, seven Caucasians, two Asians and one multiracial person represented. Participants received two doses of either the Pfizer-BioNTech BNT162b2 vaccine (n=8) or the Moderna mRNA-1273 vaccine (n=2).

V and J are trimmed by 0 bases and 1 base, and the gene matches miss 3 bases of the junction. From a lookup of the germline V gene, CDR1 and CDR2 are MNHEY and SVGEGT. Spanning cysteine to phenylalanine, the CDR3 consists of 16 amino acids. Solely the CDR3 DNA is kept, with 48 bases framed from the first base. As regards this clonotype: There is no known antigen for this receptor. The record has no base qualities; no much larger clone is one base away.

This specimen's treatment or condition label, per the study, means: approximately 9-day PBMC culture with coronavirus spike peptide pools or control peptides (ViraFEST assay). The ViraFEST assay was used in the study, in which antigen-specific T cells were expanded with peptide pools and expanded clonotypes were subsequently identified by TCR sequencing. Positive SARS-CoV-2 PCR tests in the convalescent patients dated from March to December 2020, before Alpha, Beta and Delta variants emerged in the United States. PBMCs were cultured at roughly 2 million per well in IMDM supplemented with roughly 5% human AB serum and about 9.6 IU/ml IL-2, with around 10 ug/ml peptide pools added. On days 3 and 7, half of the culture medium was replaced with fresh IL-2-containing medium. After around 11 days of culture, CD4+ T cells were isolated by negative selection with the EasySep CD4+ T cell isolation kit. Ficoll-Paque Plus gradient centrifugation was used to isolate PBMCs from whole blood, and the isolated PBMCs were then either used fresh or cryopreserved at -140C. Culture conditions were generally each tested in triplicate wells.

Library preparation used PCR. DNA from cultured CD4+ T cells underwent TCR sequencing with the Oncomine TCR Beta short-read assay at the Johns Hopkins FTIC core. Genomic DNA was extracted from the cultured CD4+ T cells with the QIAamp micro DNA kit. Oncomine TCR Beta libraries made from cultured CD4+ T cells were pooled using unique dual indexes and sequenced on an Illumina iSeq 100. Per the source publication's procedure: Non-productive sequences were filtered out, and CDR3s that did not start with C, did not end with F or W, or were shorter than 7 amino acids were discarded. Antigen-specific clonotypes were identified using the MANAFEST web application through comparison of peptide-stimulated wells with reference and other culture wells. To be called positive, a clone needed an FDR below 0.05, an odds ratio above 5, and a productive frequency above 0.1% in at least two of three replicate wells. Clonotypes that were significantly expanded in both SARS-CoV-2 spike wells and at least one common cold coronavirus spike condition were defined as cross-reactive. CDR3 homology was assessed with Levenshtein distances (stringdist) and unrooted phylogenetic trees (ape) in R version 3.6.1. In TCRdb, the public reads were trimmed at Q25 with fastp and aligned with MiXCR, with productive beta chains retained. Every CDR3 protein is listed once, alongside the most common genes and DNA of its rows. The V and J calls and clone size are TCRdb's, not the authors'. Across this sample there are under 25,000 distinct CDR3 sequences, with approximately 44% seen only once. The ten top clones hold around 3% of the sample.

General study outcomes and caveats: The median count of SARS-CoV-2-reactive clonotypes went up from 21 after infection to roughly 38 after vaccination, although the change was not significant. Among convalescent patients, a median about 86% of the SARS-CoV-2-reactive clones seen after vaccination appeared only after vaccination, which suggests priming specific to the vaccine. The study included relatively few convalescent patients and did not analyze early timepoints after natural infection. Of the vaccine-specific clones found in convalescent patients, nearly all (304 of 307) were mono-reactive for SARS-CoV-2 spike instead of being cross-reactive with common cold coronaviruses.

The sample here was CD4+ T cells from blood, cultured in vitro, taken after SARS-CoV-2 vaccination. The sequence derives from a human donor who had recovered from COVID-19. The rearranged chain carries TRBV6-2 or TRBV6-3 and TRBJ2-4; 7 junctional bases match TRBD2. The encoded CDR3 is CASSYSIGGAKNIQYF. The nucleotides read TGTGCCAGCAGTTACTCGATCGGGGGGGCCAAAAACATTCAGTACTTC.